This TCR beta chain stems from a study of blood T cell repertoires in COVID-19. The data were produced by immunoSEQ multiplex PCR, yet TCRdb's version contains in-frame clones alone and is incomplete. The data show about 66,000 clones, approximately 88% seen once. The sequence was obtained from a woman aged 70-85 years with acute or convalescent COVID-19. The material sequenced was peripheral blood.

CDR3 sequence: CASSFLQGYQPQHF. Written as DNA, the CDR3 is TGTGCCAGCAGTTTCCTACAGGGATATCAGCCCCAGCATTTT. The rearrangement uses TRBV28 and TRBJ1-5, with D perhaps matching TRBD1 (6 bases). CDR3 length equals 14 residues. V gave up 3 bases and J gave up 5 bases, with 11 bases separating them. Per germline, CDR1 MDHEN and CDR2 SYDVKM.